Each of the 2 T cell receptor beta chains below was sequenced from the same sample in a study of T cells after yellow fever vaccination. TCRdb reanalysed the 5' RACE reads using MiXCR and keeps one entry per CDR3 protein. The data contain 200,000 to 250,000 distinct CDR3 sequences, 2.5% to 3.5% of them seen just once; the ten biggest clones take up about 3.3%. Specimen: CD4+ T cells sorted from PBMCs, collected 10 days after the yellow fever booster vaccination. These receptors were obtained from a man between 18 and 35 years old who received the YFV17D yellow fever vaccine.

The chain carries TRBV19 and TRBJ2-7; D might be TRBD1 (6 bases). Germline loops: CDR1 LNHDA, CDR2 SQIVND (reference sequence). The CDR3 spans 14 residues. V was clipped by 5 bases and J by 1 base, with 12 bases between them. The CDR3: CASSVQGGSYEQYF. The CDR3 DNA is TGTGCCAGTAGTGTACAGGGTGGGTCCTACGAGCAGTACTTC.

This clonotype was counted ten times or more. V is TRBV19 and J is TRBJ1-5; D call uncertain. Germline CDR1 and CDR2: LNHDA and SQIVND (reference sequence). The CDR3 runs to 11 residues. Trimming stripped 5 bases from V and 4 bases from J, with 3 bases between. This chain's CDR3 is CASSSNQPQHF. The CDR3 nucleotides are TGTGCCAGTAGTTCAAATCAGCCCCAGCATTTT.